What follows are 22 T cell receptor beta chains derived from one specimen sequenced in a study of cytomegalovirus exposure and HLA in healthy donors. The primer mix had 60 Vbeta and 13 Jbeta primers. Clones were sequenced by immunoSEQ multiplex PCR, and TCRdb holds only the in-frame ones, with some missing. This table has approximately 110,000 clones, about 70% appearing once. Input material: PBMCs. The receptors derive from a man aged 45-65 years in good health and CMV-seropositive.

This clone was seen just once. The gene calls are TRBV7-9 and TRBJ1-3; 8 bases match TRBD1. J was trimmed by 0 bases and V by 5 bases; bases with no gene match: 3. Germline lookup yields CDR1 SEHNR and CDR2 FQNEAQ (reference sequence). The CDR3 spans 15 residues. Here the CDR3 reads CASSNDRGSGNTIYF. The CDR3 nucleotides read TGTGCCAGCAGCAATGACAGGGGCTCTGGAAACACCATATATTTT.

The CDR3 nucleotides are TGTGCCAGTAGGCGGACCGGGACAGGGGGCACTGAAGCTTTCTTT. Translation gives CASRRTGTGGTEAFF. The chain joins TRBV19 to TRBJ1-1, with TRBD1 identical over 11 bases. With V trimmed by 6 bases and J by 4 bases, 7 bases remained unmatched. In germline, CDR1 is LNHDA, CDR2 SQIVND (reference sequence). There are 15 residues in the CDR3.

V usage is TRBV5-1 and J usage is TRBJ1-1, with 8 positions matching TRBD1. Germline V lookup: CDR1 SGHRS, CDR2 YFSETQ. CDR3 length: 16 residues. Losses at the gene ends were 0 bases for V and 0 bases for J; bases not matched to a gene: 4. The CDR3 DNA sequence: TGCGCCAGCAGCTTGGGGGACAGGCAACTGAACACTGAAGCTTTCTTT. This sequence encodes CASSLGDRQLNTEAFF.

This sequence joins TRBV19 and TRBJ2-2; a weak D match, TRBD2 (5 bases). The CDR3 has 14 amino acids. V was shortened by 11 bases and J by 2 bases, with 15 bases between the two germline ends. Per germline, CDR1 LNHDA and CDR2 SQIVND (reference sequence). The CDR3 region is CAARGLLNTGELFF. The CDR3 nucleotides read TGTGCCGCCCGAGGGCTGCTAAACACCGGGGAGCTGTTTTTT.

This clone was seen just once. The chain has TRBV6-4 and TRBJ2-2, with D unresolved. This CDR3 comprises 14 residues. V dropped 8 bases and J dropped 6 bases, with 16 bases sitting between them. The V gene's germline CDR1 is MRHNA and CDR2 SNTAGT. The CDR3 loop is CASSPMGSSGELFF. CDR3 sequence (DNA): TGTGCCAGCTCCCCGATGGGCAGTTCCGGGGAGCTGTTTTTT.

The chain uses TRBV5-1 and TRBJ2-7; D might be TRBD1 (5 bases). The germline V gene has CDR1 SGHRS and CDR2 YFSETQ. The CDR3 is 14 amino acids. Trimming cost V 2 bases and J 3 bases, with 12 bases left between them. This chain's CDR3 is CASSFGQGYYEQYF. The CDR3 nucleotides read TGCGCCAGCAGCTTCGGCCAGGGTTACTACGAGCAGTACTTC.

This clone was observed a few times. The V call is TRBV7-8, the J call TRBJ2-1; 11 bases fit TRBD2. V shed 6 bases and J 0 bases; nucleotides not matched to a gene: 7. The CDR3 has 17 amino acids. CDR1 is SGHVS, CDR2 FQNEAQ, per germline. The CDR3 coding sequence is TGTGCCAGCAGTATTCTAGCGGGGGGTTACTCCTACAATGAGCAGTTCTTC. This codes for CASSILAGGYSYNEQFF.

This chain links TRBV27 with TRBJ2-5, with a weak D call TRBD2 (5 bases). Germline-derived CDR1 and CDR2 are MNHEY and SMNVEV (reference sequence). V shed 0 bases and J shed 7 bases, with 12 bases lying between them. The CDR3 is 14 amino acids. DNA of the CDR3: TGTGCCAGCAGTTTATCGGGGTCCCGGGGGACCCAGTACTTC. Encoded protein: CASSLSGSRGTQYF.

The chain is built from TRBV5-1 and TRBJ2-7; possibly TRBD2 for D (6 bases). Germline CDR1 is SGHRS and CDR2 is YFSETQ. The CDR3 is 15 amino acids. Trimming took off 5 bases at V and 0 bases at J, with 15 bases between the two ends. The CDR3 region is CASSFPAGNSYEQYF. CDR3 DNA: TGCGCCAGCAGTTTCCCGGCGGGGAACTCCTACGAGCAGTACTTC.

The rearrangement uses TRBV12-5 and TRBJ2-1, with 9 bases aligning to TRBD2. The trim removed 9 bases at V and 6 bases at J, leaving 6 bases unmatched. This CDR3 is 13 amino acids long. Germline loops: CDR1 LGHNT, CDR2 FRNRAP. CDR3 bases: TGTGCTAGCCGGGCTAGCGGGGCCAATGAGCAGTTCTTC. Amino acids: CASRASGANEQFF. The variable domain in full, completed from reference TRBV12-5 and TRBJ2-1, reads DARVTQTPRHKVTEMGQEVTMRCQPILGHNTVFWYRQTMMQGLELLAYFRNRAPLDDSGMPKDRFSAEMPDATLATLKIQPSEPRDSAVYFCASRASGANEQFFGPGTRLTVL.

This clone was seen once. This chain uses TRBV30 with TRBJ2-3; TRBD2 is a possible D gene (5 bases). The CDR3 covers 13 residues. Trimming cost V 4 bases and J 0 bases, with 8 bases left between them. The germline V gene encodes CDR1 GTSNPN and CDR2 SVGIG (reference sequence). The chain's CDR3 is CAWTRGSTDTQYF. CDR3 DNA: TGTGCCTGGACTAGAGGGAGCACAGATACGCAGTATTTT. Variable domain in full (rest from reference TRBV30 and TRBJ2-3): SQTIHQWPATLVQPVGSPLSLECTVEGTSNPNLYWYRQAAGRGLQLLFYSVGIGQISSEVPQNLSASRPQDRQFILSSKKLLLSDSGFYLCAWTRGSTDTQYFGPGTRLTVL.

The gene calls are TRBV19 and TRBJ1-1; 8 bases agree with TRBD1. The V gene's germline CDR1 is LNHDA and CDR2 SQIVND (reference sequence). V lost 1 base to trimming and J lost 1 base; unmatched junction nucleotides: 8. The CDR3 is 17 residues long. The DNA for the CDR3 is TGTGCCAGTAGTATAGGTTCGACAGGGGCCGGGAACACTGAAGCTTTCTTT. It specifies CASSIGSTGAGNTEAFF. Together with reference TRBV19 and TRBJ1-1, the CDR3 gives the full variable domain: DGGITQSPKYLFRKEGQNVTLSCEQNLNHDAMYWYRQDPGQGLRLIYYSQIVNDFQKGDIAEGYSVSREKKESFPLTVTSAQKNPTAFYLCASSIGSTGAGNTEAFFGQGTRLTVV.

This chain connects TRBV10-2 to TRBJ2-7, with 8 bases matching TRBD1. The CDR3 covers 15 residues. Losses at the gene ends were 6 bases for V and 7 bases for J; bases not matched to a gene: 14. Germline V CDR1 and CDR2: WSHSY, SAAADI. The CDR3 here is CASRPDRATLGEQYF. CDR3 nucleotides: TGCGCCAGCAGACCGGACAGGGCCACTTTGGGGGAGCAGTACTTC.

V gene TRBV7-3 combines with J gene TRBJ2-3; 11 nucleotides agree with TRBD2. CDR1 and CDR2 from the germline V gene are SGHTA and FQGTGA. CDR3 length equals 15 residues. The J segment lost 4 bases and the V segment lost 2 bases, leaving 2 bases of the junction unmatched. CDR3 DNA: TGTGCCAGCAGCTTAGGGGGACTAGCGGCAGATACGCAGTATTTT. Protein product: CASSLGGLAADTQYF.

The J gene is TRBJ2-2, the V gene TRBV2; 9 positions agree with TRBD2. The CDR3 is made up of 16 amino acids. Germline V lookup: CDR1 SNHLY, CDR2 FYNNEI. V dropped 1 base and J dropped 1; count of bases not matched to a gene: 1. The CDR3 DNA reads as TGTGCCAGCAGTGAAGGACTAGCGGTGAACACCGGGGAGCTGTTTTTT. Translating it yields CASSEGLAVNTGELFF.

The chain has TRBV5-6 and TRBJ1-2; TRBD1 is a possible D gene (6 bases). The CDR3 loop spans 14 amino acids. Germline loops: CDR1 SGHDT, CDR2 YYEEEE. V lost 0 bases to trimming and J lost 7 bases, with 13 bases between them. CDR3 nucleotide sequence: TGTGCCAGCAGCTTGGGGCAGGGGATGGTTGGCTACACCTTC. Amino acid sequence: CASSLGQGMVGYTF.

This chain links TRBV5-4 with TRBJ1-1, with 7 bases aligning to TRBD1. This CDR3 comprises 14 residues. V gave up 3 bases and J gave up 3 bases; unmatched junction bases: 5. Germline V CDR1 and CDR2: SGHNT, YYREEE (reference sequence). The CDR3 region is CASSSAGGYTEAFF. In nucleotides, the CDR3 is TGTGCCAGCAGCTCCGCAGGGGGATACACTGAAGCTTTCTTT.

This rearrangement joins TRBV7-2 to TRBJ2-5; a possible D gene is TRBD2 (6 bases). The end of the DNA aligns better with TRBJ2-7, so the J call may be wrong. This CDR3 has 13 amino acids. Germline lookup yields CDR1 SGHTA and CDR2 FQGNSA. Written as DNA, the CDR3 is TGTGCCAGCAGCTTAGATAGGAGGGACGAGCAGTACTTC. Protein sequence: CASSLDRRDEQYF.

This chain connects TRBV19 to TRBJ1-5; D perhaps matches TRBD1 (5 bases). The CDR3 runs to 15 residues. V was trimmed by 0 bases and J by 5 bases, leaving 11 bases between them. Germline V CDR1 and CDR2: LNHDA, SQIVND (reference sequence). For the CDR3, the DNA is TGTGCCAGTAGTATAGATCTGGCAGGGTATCAGCCCCAGCATTTT. This codes for CASSIDLAGYQPQHF.

V is TRBV7-2 and J is TRBJ2-7; 8 bases fit TRBD2. This CDR3 region has 16 residues. V gave up 4 bases and J gave up 3 bases; unmatched junction bases: 11. Looked up from germline, CDR1 is SGHTA and CDR2 is FQGNSA. CDR3 loop: CASSSESGGPIYEQYF. As DNA, the CDR3 is TGTGCCAGCAGCTCAGAAAGCGGGGGCCCTATCTACGAGCAGTACTTC. Using reference TRBV7-2 and TRBJ2-7 for the parts outside the CDR3, the full variable domain is GAGVSQSPSNKVTEKGKDVELRCDPISGHTALYWYRQSLGQGLEFLIYFQGNSAPDKSGLPSDRFSAERTGGSVSTLTIQRTQQEDSAVYLCASSSESGGPIYEQYFGPGTRLTVT.

V and J are TRBV7-9 and TRBJ1-1, with D perhaps TRBD1 (6 bases). Germline CDR1 and CDR2: SEHNR and FQNEAQ (reference sequence). The CDR3 contains 14 residues. The V gene lost 6 bases and the J gene lost 4 bases, with 15 bases spanning the gap. The CDR3: CASRYGGGSTEAFF. The CDR3 coding sequence is TGTGCCAGCAGATACGGGGGCGGGAGCACTGAAGCTTTCTTT.

This clone appeared once. The chain joins TRBV9 to TRBJ2-3, with TRBD2 matching over 8 bases. The CDR3 runs to 16 residues. Trimming at V came to 0 bases and at J to 8 bases, leaving 11 bases not matched to a gene. CDR1 is SGDLS and CDR2 is YYNGEE in the germline V gene. The CDR3 DNA reads as TGTGCCAGCAGCGTAGCTACAAGCGGGAGCCTTGGTACGCAGTATTTT. It yields the protein CASSVATSGSLGTQYF.